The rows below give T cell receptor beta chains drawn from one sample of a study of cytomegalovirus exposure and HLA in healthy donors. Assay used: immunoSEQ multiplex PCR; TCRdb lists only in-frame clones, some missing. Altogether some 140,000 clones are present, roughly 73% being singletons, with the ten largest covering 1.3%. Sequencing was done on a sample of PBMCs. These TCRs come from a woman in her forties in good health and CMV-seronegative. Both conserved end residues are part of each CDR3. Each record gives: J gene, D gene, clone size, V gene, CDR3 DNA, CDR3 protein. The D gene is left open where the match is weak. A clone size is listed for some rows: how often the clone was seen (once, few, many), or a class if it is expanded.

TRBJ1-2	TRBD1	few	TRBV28	TGTGCCGTGCAGGGGGCTAGGATCTATGCCAGGAGGTATGGCTACACCTTC	CAVQGARIYARRYGYTF
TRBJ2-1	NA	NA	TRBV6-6	TGTGCCAGCACCCCGAGAGGAGGGCCCTACAATGAGCAGTTCTTC	CASTPRGGPYNEQFF
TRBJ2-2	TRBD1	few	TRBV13	TGTGCCAGCAGCTTAGACAGGGGTGGCACCGGGGAGCTGTTTTTT	CASSLDRGGTGELFF
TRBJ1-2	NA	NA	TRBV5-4	TGTGCCAGCCTACCTCCCGGGGAAGAACCTAACTATGGCTACACCTTC	CASLPPGEEPNYGYTF
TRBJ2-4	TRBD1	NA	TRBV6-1	TGTGCCGGGGGACAGGGAAACATTCAGTACTTC	CAGGQGNIQYF
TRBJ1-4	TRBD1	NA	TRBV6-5	TGTGCTAGCAGGCGGACAGGGGTCGAAAAACTGTTTTTT	CASRRTGVEKLFF
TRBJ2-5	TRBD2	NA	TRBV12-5	TGTGCTAGTGGTTTGACGGGACTAGCGGGCGACCAAGAGACCCAGTACTTC	CASGLTGLAGDQETQYF
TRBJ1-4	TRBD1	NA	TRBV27	TGTGCCAGCAGTCCGAAATGGACAGGGGGCAATGAAAAACTGTTTTTT	CASSPKWTGGNEKLFF
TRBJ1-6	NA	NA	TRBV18	TGTGCCAGCTCACCCGCGGATCTGAGCTCCTATAATTCACCCCTCCACTTT	CASSPADLSSYNSPLHF
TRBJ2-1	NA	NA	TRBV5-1	TGCGCCAGCAGGTGGGGGCCCCGGCATGACAATGAGCAGTTCTTC	CASRWGPRHDNEQFF
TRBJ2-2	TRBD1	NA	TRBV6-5	TGTGCCAGCAGGTCGGGACAGGGATATGCCGGGGAGCTGTTTTTT	CASRSGQGYAGELFF
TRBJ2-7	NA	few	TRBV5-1	TGCGCCAGCAGCTCGCAGGGGACCCAATCCTACGAGCAGTACTTC	CASSSQGTQSYEQYF
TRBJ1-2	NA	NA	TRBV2	TGTGCCAGCATTCCAGGGGACGTCTATGGCTACACCTTC	CASIPGDVYGYTF
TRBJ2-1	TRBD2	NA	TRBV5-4	TGTGCCAGCAGCGACCTTACTAGCGGGGGCGCCCAGTACAATGAGCAGTTCTTC	CASSDLTSGGAQYNEQFF
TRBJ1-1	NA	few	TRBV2	TGTGCCAGCAGCGGTAAAGCCGGACAGAGGAACACTGAAGCTTTCTTT	CASSGKAGQRNTEAFF
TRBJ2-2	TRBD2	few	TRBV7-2	TGTGCCAGCAGCTTGGGCGGGGGGATATCGAACACCGGGGAGCTGTTTTTT	CASSLGGGISNTGELFF
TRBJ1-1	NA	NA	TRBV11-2	TGTGCCAGCAGCGGCGACAGGAACACTGAAGCTTTCTTT	CASSGDRNTEAFF
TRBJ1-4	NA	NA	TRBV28	TGTGCCAGCAGTCTAGAGGGGGATGCTAATGAAAAACTGTTTTTT	CASSLEGDANEKLFF
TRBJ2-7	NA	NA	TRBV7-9	TGTGCCAGCAGCTTTGACATAATCCCCTCCTACGAGCAGTACTTC	CASSFDIIPSYEQYF
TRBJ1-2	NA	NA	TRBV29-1	TGCAGCGTCGCAGAGGGTTATGGCTACACCTTC	CSVAEGYGYTF
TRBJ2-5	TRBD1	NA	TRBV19	TGTGCCAGTAGTATCGAAGGACAGGGAGGTCAGACCCAGTACTTC	CASSIEGQGGQTQYF
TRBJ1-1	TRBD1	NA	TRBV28	TGTGCCAGCAGTACCCACAGGGGAGGAGCTTTCTTT	CASSTHRGGAFF
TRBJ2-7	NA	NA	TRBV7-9	TGTTCCAGCAGCGCCGACTCTCGTGAGCAGTACTTC	CSSSADSREQYF
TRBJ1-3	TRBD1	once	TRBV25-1	TGTGCCAGCAGTGAATGGGACAGACAAGACTCTGGAAACACCATATATTTT	CASSEWDRQDSGNTIYF
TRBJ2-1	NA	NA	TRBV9	TGTGCCAGCAGCGTACTCGGGGCCTACAATGAGCAGTTCTTC	CASSVLGAYNEQFF
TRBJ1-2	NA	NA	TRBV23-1	TGCGCCAGCAGTCCACTGGAGGGTGGTAGGTGGGGCGGCTACACCTTC	CASSPLEGGRWGGYTF
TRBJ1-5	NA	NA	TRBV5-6	TGTGCCAGCAGCTCCGAGCGGGGGGGCCATAGCAATCAGCCCCAGCATTTT	CASSSERGGHSNQPQHF
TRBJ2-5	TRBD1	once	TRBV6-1	TGTGCCAGCAGGTCACAGGGGCTCCAAGAGACCCAGTACTTC	CASRSQGLQETQYF
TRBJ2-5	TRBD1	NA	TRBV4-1	TGCGCCAGCAGCCAGAACGGACAGGGGGCCTCAGAGACCCAGTACTTC	CASSQNGQGASETQYF
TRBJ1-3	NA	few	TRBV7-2	TGTGCCAGCAGCTTAGCGGACAGCCTTTTGAGCTCTGGAAACACCATATATTTT	CASSLADSLLSSGNTIYF
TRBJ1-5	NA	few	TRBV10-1	TGCGCCAGCAGTGAAGTTGGGGGGAATCAGCCCCAGCATTTT	CASSEVGGNQPQHF
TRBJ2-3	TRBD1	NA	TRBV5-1	TGCGCCAGCAGCTTAGCCAAGACAGGGGGTATGGGGACAGATACGCAGTATTTT	CASSLAKTGGMGTDTQYF
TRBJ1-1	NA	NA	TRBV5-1	TGCGCCAGCAGCACCAACAGGGACCAGACTGAAGCTTTCTTT	CASSTNRDQTEAFF
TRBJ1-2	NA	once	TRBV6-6	TGTGCCAGCAGTCCCACCGAGGGTGGCTACACCTTC	CASSPTEGGYTF
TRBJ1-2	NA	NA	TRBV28	TGTGCCAGCAGTTCCCTCTTAGGCTACACCTTC	CASSSLLGYTF
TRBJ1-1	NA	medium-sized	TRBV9	TGTGCCAGCAGCCGGGGGGCCACAAACACTGAAGCTTTCTTT	CASSRGATNTEAFF
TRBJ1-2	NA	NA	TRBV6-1	TGTGCCAGCAGTGTGATACACGGTGGAGACTATGGCTACACCTTC	CASSVIHGGDYGYTF
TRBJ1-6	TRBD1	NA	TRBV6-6	TGTGCCAGCAGTTACGGGACAGAGTCTTCACCCCTCCACTTT	CASSYGTESSPLHF
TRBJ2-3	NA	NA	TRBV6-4	TGTGCCAGCAGTGTTAGTAGCGCTAGCACAGATACGCAGTATTTT	CASSVSSASTDTQYF
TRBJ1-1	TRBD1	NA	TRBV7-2	TGTGCCAGCAGCAGAATACAGGGGGCGCACACTGAAGCTTTCTTT	CASSRIQGAHTEAFF
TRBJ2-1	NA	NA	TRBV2	TGTGCCAGCAGTGAAAGGAGGGCATACTTGCCAAGCTCCTACAATGAGCAGTTCTTC	CASSERRAYLPSSYNEQFF
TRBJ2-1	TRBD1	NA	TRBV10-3	TGTGCCACCAACCCGGGACAGGGGTACAATGAGCAGTTCTTC	CATNPGQGYNEQFF
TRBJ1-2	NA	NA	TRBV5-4	TGTGCCAGCACCCCGGGGGGAGGCGGAGGTTATGGCTACACCTTC	CASTPGGGGGYGYTF
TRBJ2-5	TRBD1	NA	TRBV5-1	TGCGCCAGCAGCTTGACAGGGGAGGAGACCCAGTACTTC	CASSLTGEETQYF
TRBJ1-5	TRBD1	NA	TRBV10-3	TGTGCCATCAGCACGGCGGGACAGGGTTACCAGCCCCAGCATTTT	CAISTAGQGYQPQHF
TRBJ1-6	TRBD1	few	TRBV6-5	TGTGCCAGCAGTGACAGGGCAGGATCACCCCTCCACTTT	CASSDRAGSPLHF
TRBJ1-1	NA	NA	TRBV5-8	TGTGCCAGCCTCGACTTCTCCATGAACACTGAAGCTTTCTTT	CASLDFSMNTEAFF
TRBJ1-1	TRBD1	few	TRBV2	TGTGCCAGCAGCCGGGACAGAGACACTGAAGCTTTCTTT	CASSRDRDTEAFF
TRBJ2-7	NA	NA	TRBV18	TGTGCCAGCTCCCAGAGACAGGTTTCCTACTACGAGCAGTACTTC	CASSQRQVSYYEQYF
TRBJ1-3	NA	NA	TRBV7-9	TGTGCCAGCAGCTTATCAGCAGGACTCTCTGGAAACACCATATATTTT	CASSLSAGLSGNTIYF
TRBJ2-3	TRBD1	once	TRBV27	TGTGCCAGCAGCACCGGACAGGTCTGGTTGGGTACGCAGTATTTT	CASSTGQVWLGTQYF
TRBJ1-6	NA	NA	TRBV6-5	TGTGCCAGCAGTTACACAGGAAAGAATTCACCCCTCCACTTT	CASSYTGKNSPLHF
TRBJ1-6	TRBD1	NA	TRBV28	TGTGCCAGCAGTTCGGGACAGGGAAATAATTCACCCCTCCACTTT	CASSSGQGNNSPLHF
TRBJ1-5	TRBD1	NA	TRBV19	TGTGCCAGTAGTACCCGGACAGGGATAACGGATCAGCCCCAGCATTTT	CASSTRTGITDQPQHF
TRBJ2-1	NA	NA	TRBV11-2	TGTGCCAGCAGCGCTCCACTTTACAATGAGCAGTTCTTC	CASSAPLYNEQFF
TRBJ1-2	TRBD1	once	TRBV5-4	TGTGCCAGCAGCTCCCGGGACAGGGTTGCCGGCTACACCTTC	CASSSRDRVAGYTF
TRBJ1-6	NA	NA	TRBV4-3	TGCGCCAGCAGCCAAGAATGGATTCATACAGGGCTGCTTAATTCACCCCTCCACTTT	CASSQEWIHTGLLNSPLHF
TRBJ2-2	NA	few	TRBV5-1	TGCGCCAGCAGCTTGATTGAGAAGAACACCGGGGAGCTGTTTTTT	CASSLIEKNTGELFF
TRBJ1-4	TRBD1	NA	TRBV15	TGTGCCACCAGCAGAGAGGACAGGGACAATGAAAAACTGTTTTTT	CATSREDRDNEKLFF